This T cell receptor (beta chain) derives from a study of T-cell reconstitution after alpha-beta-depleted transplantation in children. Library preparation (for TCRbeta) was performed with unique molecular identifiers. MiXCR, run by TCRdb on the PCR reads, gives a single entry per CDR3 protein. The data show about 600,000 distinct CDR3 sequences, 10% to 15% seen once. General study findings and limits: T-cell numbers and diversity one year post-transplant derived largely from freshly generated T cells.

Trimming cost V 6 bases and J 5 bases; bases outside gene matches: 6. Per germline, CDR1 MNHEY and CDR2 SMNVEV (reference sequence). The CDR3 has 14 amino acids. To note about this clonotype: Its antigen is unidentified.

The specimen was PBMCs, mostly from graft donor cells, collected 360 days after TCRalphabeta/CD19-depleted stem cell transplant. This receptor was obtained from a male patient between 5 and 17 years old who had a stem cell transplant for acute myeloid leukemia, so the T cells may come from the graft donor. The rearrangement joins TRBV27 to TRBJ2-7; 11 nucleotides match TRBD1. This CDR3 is CASSQDRGPNEQYF. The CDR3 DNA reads TGTGCCAGCAGCCAGGACAGGGGGCCCAACGAGCAGTACTTC.